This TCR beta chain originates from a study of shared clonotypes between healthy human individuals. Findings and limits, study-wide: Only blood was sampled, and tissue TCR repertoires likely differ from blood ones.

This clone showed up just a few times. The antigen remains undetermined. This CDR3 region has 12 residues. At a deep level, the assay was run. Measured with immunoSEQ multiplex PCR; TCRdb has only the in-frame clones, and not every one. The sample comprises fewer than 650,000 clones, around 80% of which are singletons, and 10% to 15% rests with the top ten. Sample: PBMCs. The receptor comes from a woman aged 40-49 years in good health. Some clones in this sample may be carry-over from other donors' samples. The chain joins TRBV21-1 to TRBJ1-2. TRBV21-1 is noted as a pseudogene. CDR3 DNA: TGTGCCAGCAGGGGTAGTGGAGATGGCTACACCTTC. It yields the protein CASRGSGDGYTF.